The 11 T cell receptor beta chains presented below share a single source sample, sequenced in a study of OX40 agonist ivuxolimab in advanced cancers. Produced via immunoSEQ multiplex PCR; TCRdb's table is partial and in-frame only. The sample holds 70,000 to 75,000 clones; around 90% are singletons and the top ten take roughly 0.45%. The sequencing here drew on CD4+ or CD8+ T cells sorted from blood, taken in a trial of the OX40 agonist ivuxolimab. Every receptor here comes from an adult with an advanced solid tumor such as melanoma, head and neck, liver or kidney cancer.

The chain uses TRBV11-3 and TRBJ2-7; D possibly corresponds to TRBD2 (5 bases). Trimming removed 1 base from V and 6 bases from J, with 13 bases in between. The CDR3 sequence is 14 residues long. CDR1 SGHNT and CDR2 YENEEA come from the germline V gene. The CDR3 coding sequence is TGTGCCAGCAGCTTAGCGGGCGGGTCTGCCGAGCAGTACTTC. It translates to CASSLAGGSAEQYF.

This chain uses TRBV19 with TRBJ1-2; D is unclear. In germline, CDR1 is LNHDA, CDR2 SQIVND (reference sequence). The CDR3 extends over 12 amino acids. V gave up 9 bases and J gave up 8 bases, with 16 bases separating them. In DNA, the CDR3 is TGTGCCAGCCTGGGTCCCCCAGTCGGCTACACCTTC. Translating it yields CASLGPPVGYTF.

CDR3 loop: CASSVGGTGANEKLFF. The CDR3 DNA is TGTGCCAGCAGCGTAGGTGGGACAGGGGCGAATGAAAAACTGTTTTTT. J is TRBJ1-4 and V is TRBV9; 10 nucleotides match TRBD1. The CDR3 is made up of 16 amino acids. V shed 0 bases and J 5 bases; nucleotides not matched to a gene: 4. The germline gives CDR1 SGDLS, CDR2 YYNGEE. The complete variable domain, with remaining parts taken from reference TRBV9 and TRBJ1-4, reads DSGVTQTPKHLITATGQRVTLRCSPRSGDLSVYWYQQSLDQGLQFLIQYYNGEERAKGNILERFSAQQFPDLHSELNLSSLELGDSALYFCASSVGGTGANEKLFFGSGTQLSVL.

The CDR3 DNA reads TGTGCCAGCAGCCAAGTCGGATCCAAGGGGGAAAAACTGTTTTTT. It codes for CASSQVGSKGEKLFF. The V and J genes are TRBV14 and TRBJ1-4; perhaps TRBD1 as D (5 bases). Trimming cost V 1 base and J 8 bases, with 14 bases left between them. The CDR3 has 15 residues. Germline CDR1 SGHDN, CDR2 FVKESK.

The chain employs TRBV30 and TRBJ1-5, with unresolved D. The V end was cut by 2 bases, the J end by 2 bases, with 13 bases between. The CDR3 covers 15 residues. Per the germline V gene, CDR1 is GTSNPN and CDR2 is SVGIG (reference sequence). CDR3 nucleotide sequence: TGTGCCTGGAGTCCGCTGGAGATGGGCAATCAGCCCCAGCATTTT. Translated: CAWSPLEMGNQPQHF.

The chain carries TRBV7-9 and TRBJ2-3, with unresolved D. This CDR3 region has 14 residues. Trimming removed 3 bases at V and 2 bases at J, with 9 bases between. CDR1 is SEHNR, CDR2 FQNEAQ, per germline (reference sequence). The CDR3 sequence: CASSLDGDTDTQYF. In DNA, the CDR3 is TGTGCCAGCAGCTTGGACGGAGACACAGATACGCAGTATTTT.

V and J are TRBV5-1 and TRBJ2-7, with 9 positions matching TRBD1. The germline V gene has CDR1 SGHRS and CDR2 YFSETQ. The CDR3 spans 14 residues. The J segment lost 1 base and the V segment lost 8 bases, leaving 7 bases of the junction unmatched. The CDR3, as DNA: TGCGCCAGTTCCAGGGGACAGGGTTCCTACGAGCAGTACTTC. This codes for CASSRGQGSYEQYF.

This chain uses TRBV15 with TRBJ2-4; no definite D call. Germline V CDR1 and CDR2: LNHNV, YYDKDF (reference sequence). The CDR3 extends over 15 amino acids. V gave up 3 bases and J gave up 7 bases, with 16 bases separating them. CDR3 nucleotide sequence: TGTGCCACCAGCAGGTACGCGATGGTGGGGAACATTCAGTACTTC. Its translation: CATSRYAMVGNIQYF.

The gene calls are TRBV30 and TRBJ2-1, with D perhaps matching TRBD1 or TRBD2 (5 bases each). Per the germline V gene, CDR1 is GTSNPN and CDR2 is SVGIG (reference sequence). The length of the CDR3 is 13 residues. Trimming stripped 0 bases from V and 9 bases from J, with 12 bases between. The CDR3 loop is CAWSVRGPGEQFF. CDR3 bases: TGTGCCTGGAGTGTACGGGGCCCCGGTGAGCAGTTCTTC.

The rearrangement links TRBV20-1 to TRBJ2-1; 7 bases map to TRBD2. The germline V gene has CDR1 DFQATT and CDR2 SNEGSKA (reference sequence). CDR3 length equals 11 residues. Trimming took 7 bases from V and 7 from J; bases not matched to a gene: 4. This CDR3 is CSERGKNEQFF. The CDR3 region has the DNA TGCAGTGAGCGGGGAAAGAATGAGCAGTTCTTC.

The rearrangement uses TRBV9 and TRBJ2-7; 9 bases agree with TRBD1. The junction had 12 bases not matched to a gene; V was cut back by 3 bases and J by 5 bases. This CDR3 is built from 16 residues. From germline, CDR1 is SGDLS and CDR2 YYNGEE. CDR3 sequence reads: CASSAQPGTGFHEQYF. Written as DNA, the CDR3 is TGTGCCAGCAGCGCCCAGCCCGGGACAGGGTTCCACGAGCAGTACTTC.